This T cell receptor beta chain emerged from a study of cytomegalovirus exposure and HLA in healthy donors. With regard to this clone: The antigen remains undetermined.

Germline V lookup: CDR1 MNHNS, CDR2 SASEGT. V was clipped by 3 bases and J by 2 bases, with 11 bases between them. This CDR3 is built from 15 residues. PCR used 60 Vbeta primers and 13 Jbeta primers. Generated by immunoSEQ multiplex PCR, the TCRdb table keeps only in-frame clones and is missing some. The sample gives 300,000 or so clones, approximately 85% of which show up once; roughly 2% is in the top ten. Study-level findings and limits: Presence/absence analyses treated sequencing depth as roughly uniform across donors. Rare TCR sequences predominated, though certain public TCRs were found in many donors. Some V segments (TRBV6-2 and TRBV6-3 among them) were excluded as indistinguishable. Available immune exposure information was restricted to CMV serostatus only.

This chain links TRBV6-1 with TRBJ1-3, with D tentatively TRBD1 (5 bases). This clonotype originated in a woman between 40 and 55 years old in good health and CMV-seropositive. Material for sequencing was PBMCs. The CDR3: CASSDGGAPGNTIYF. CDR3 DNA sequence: TGTGCCAGCAGTGATGGCGGGGCGCCTGGAAACACCATATATTTT.